Sequencing of this T cell receptor (beta chain) was carried out in a study of T cell repertoires in cytomegalovirus infection. Study information: Shared public TCR beta signatures pointed to both CMV infection and a matching HLA type. Points from the study as a whole: Carriage of CMV together with the relevant HLA was identifiable through cumulative public TCR beta family frequency.

This clonotype was observed a handful of times. The antigen remains undetermined. One entry per CDR3 protein results from TCRdb running MiXCR on the reads. Among roughly 500,000 distinct CDR3 sequences listed, approximately 17% were seen once. The V gene's germline CDR1 is MNHEY and CDR2 SVGAGI. Losses at the gene ends were 4 bases for V and 7 bases for J; bases not matched to a gene: 2. This CDR3 comprises 14 residues. The TCR was taken from a human donor in good health (CMV status not recorded). Some clones in this sample may be carry-over from other donors' samples. Sequenced sample: CD8+ T cells from PBMCs. The chain combines TRBV6-5 with TRBJ1-6, with TRBD1 matching 9 bases. DNA of the CDR3: TGTGCCAGCAGTTGGGACAGGGACAATTCACCCCTCCACTTT. Amino acid sequence: CASSWDRDNSPLHF.